The rows below give T cell receptor beta chains drawn from one sample of a study of T cell repertoires and Cas9 in healthy adults. This table comes from immunoSEQ multiplex PCR, and its TCRdb copy is limited to in-frame clones, with some not included. Of 11,000 to 15,000 clones listed, about 88% are singletons. The sequenced sample consisted of Tregs (CD4+, CD25+, CD127-, CD137-, CD154-) from PBMCs; culture status not recorded. These receptors all stem from a human donor in good health. Each CDR3 is given without its conserved first and last residue. The order of the fields is V gene, CDR3 protein.

TRBV6-6 | ASSYEGSWDIQY
TRBV6-5 | ASSLRGHSYNEQF
TRBV10-3 | AIKQTGGLYNEQF
TRBV13 | ASRASKLSQSRANVLT
TRBV11-2 | ASSQDRGDQPQH
TRBV7-2 | ASSLEGSGGIDTQY
TRBV19 | ASRAGGSLWNQPQH
TRBV18 | ASSPSSGALTEAF
TRBV6-1 | ASSDPGTTFYGYT
TRBV7-8 | ASSLRGQSSSGSYNEQF
TRBV15 | ATSQRPGRETQY
TRBV5-1 | ASSLGAGGSGNTIY
TRBV19 | ASSTNHRSGPPIYGYT
TRBV6-6 | ASSYVQGANYGYT
TRBV5-1 | ASSDLDTQY
TRBV29-1 | SVEVQALGAF
TRBV28 | ASSGMVGDRGGETQY
TRBV12-5 | ASGWPGTIYGYT
TRBV19 | ASSLGGSGNQPQH
TRBV5-4 | ASSIQGYEQY
TRBV11-1 | ASSWDGQDTEAF
TRBV2 | ASRGDRARNQPQH
TRBV4-1 | ASSQDSVPNTEAF
TRBV5-1 | ASTTAPNYGYT
TRBV2 | ASSEGTYGYT
TRBV6-5 | ASRPQMGLGTEAF
TRBV18 | ASSPPGRKNTGELF
TRBV9 | ASSVGVGPIF
TRBV4-3 | ASSYPGADYNEQF
TRBV27 | ASRSGQVGTYEQY
TRBV21-1 | ASSKVGEAF
TRBV27 | ASSLLSSGRGLHNEQF
TRBV2 | ASSAPANTEAF
TRBV2 | ASSEGISGGDTQY
TRBV7-9 | ASSPNRLTTEAF
TRBV7-2 | ASSSGQGNTIY
TRBV7-2 | ASSQSRGDAQY
TRBV18 | ASSPGSAGELF
TRBV5-4 | ASSLGPGNQPQH
TRBV6-5 | ASSTFSNGQF
TRBV4-1 | ASSQGPRGTQY
TRBV5-5 | ASSRQGAETQY
TRBV5-1 | ASSPGQGSLF
TRBV19 | ASSIGGAPTEAF
TRBV5-8 | ASSPTGGGYT
TRBV10-3 | AISAGTINTEAF
TRBV19 | ASTSGTGINYGYT
TRBV11-3 | ASSPWAANEQY
TRBV18 | ASSPFRDTEAF
TRBV7-3 | ASSPTGAVGNTIY
TRBV5-1 | ASSRVTGTATYSTYNEQF
TRBV6-8 | ASRRPTSYEQY
TRBV19 | ASRTGTGAYEQY
TRBV19 | ASSIGGRSDTQY
TRBV6-4 | ASSNTGTGEQF
TRBV7-2 | ASSLRGQTTDTQY
TRBV5-5 | ASSLDTYYGYT